The rows below give T cell receptor beta chains drawn from one sample of a study of T-cell memory formation after mild COVID-19. TCRdb called the 5' RACE reads again in MiXCR, with one record for every CDR3 protein. The sample comprises about 430,000 distinct CDR3 sequences, approximately 19% of which are singletons, and 20% to 25% rests with the top ten. Sequencing was carried out using PBMCs or a T cell subset sorted from them (not recorded which). The receptors here all came from a man aged 18 to 30 who had mild COVID-19 (a few samples of this study predate the infection). Cell type and time point are not known. Each CDR3 is given with its conserved first and last residue. Each record gives: D gene, clone size, J gene, V gene, CDR3 protein, CDR3 DNA. A D gene is named only where the DNA matches it firmly. Where a row states a size, it is once, few, many or the class of an expanded clone; other rows omit it.

TRBD1 | few | TRBJ1-6 | TRBV5-1 | CASSPDRGPTPLHF | TGCGCCAGCAGCCCGGACAGGGGCCCAACCCCCCTCCACTTT
. | many | TRBJ2-5 | TRBV12-3/TRBV12-4 | CASSLWGSETQYF | TGTGCCAGCAGTTTATGGGGCTCGGAGACCCAGTACTTC
. | many | TRBJ1-1 | TRBV3-1 | CASSQVGGRTEAFF | TGTGCCAGCAGCCAAGTCGGGGGGAGGACTGAAGCTTTCTTT
TRBD1 | . | TRBJ1-2 | TRBV23-1 | CASRPGQATNYGYTF | TGCGCCAGCAGACCCGGACAGGCGACTAACTATGGCTACACCTTC
TRBD2 | . | TRBJ2-3 | TRBV7-3 | CASRLAGGHDTQYF | TGTGCCAGCCGCCTAGCGGGGGGTCACGATACGCAGTATTTT
. | few | TRBJ1-1 | TRBV6-6 | CASSYGEGNTEAFF | TGTGCCAGCAGTTACGGGGAAGGGAACACTGAAGCTTTCTTT
TRBD2 | . | TRBJ2-1 | TRBV12-3/TRBV12-4 | CASRPGTSGYNEQFF | TGTGCCAGCAGACCCGGGACTAGCGGCTACAATGAGCAGTTCTTC
. | few | TRBJ2-3 | TRBV5-1 | CASSTSIRTDTQYF | TGCGCCAGCAGCACTAGCATCCGCACAGATACGCAGTATTTT
. | . | TRBJ2-3 | TRBV4-1 | CASRRTTSLPDTQYF | TGCGCCAGTAGAAGGACTACCTCTCTCCCAGATACGCAGTATTTT
. | . | TRBJ1-2 | TRBV7-9 | CASSLGGGQTNYGYTF | TGTGCCAGCAGCTTAGGAGGCGGACAGACTAACTATGGCTACACCTTC
TRBD1 | few | TRBJ1-4 | TRBV3-1 | CASSHRDSEKLFF | TGTGCCAGCAGCCACAGGGACAGTGAAAAACTGTTTTTT
. | few | TRBJ2-1 | TRBV3-1 | CASSPSGLMYEQFF | TGTGCCAGCAGCCCGTCGGGCCTTATGTATGAGCAGTTCTTC
. | . | TRBJ2-1 | TRBV5-1 | CASSRGRVGRYNEQFF | TGCGCCAGCAGCCGGGGGCGGGTGGGCAGATACAATGAGCAGTTCTTC